These T cell receptor beta chains were read from a single sample in a study of T cells after yellow fever vaccination. TCRdb independently ran MiXCR on the 5' RACE reads; one entry per CDR3 protein. The sample holds some 600,000 distinct CDR3 sequences; approximately 13% are singletons and the top ten take about 15%. This specimen consisted of PBMCs, obtained on the day of the yellow fever booster vaccination. These TCRs come from a man in his thirties or forties who received the YFV17D yellow fever vaccine. The CDR3 runs from the conserved cysteine through the conserved F or W.

j_call,v_call,cdr3_aa
TRBJ2-7,TRBV20-1,CSASHGNIYEQYF
TRBJ2-7,TRBV20-1,CSARGPLAEQYF
TRBJ1-2,TRBV20-1,CSAKSYRGGYGYTF
TRBJ1-2,TRBV18,CASSPPPPGRVGYTF
TRBJ2-1,TRBV5-1,CASSFDLAGGSTEQFF
TRBJ1-5,TRBV10-3,CAISEGQWGNQPQHF
TRBJ2-1,TRBV20-1,CSALGETGGIHNEQFF
TRBJ1-2,TRBV12-3/TRBV12-4,CASSSFDRAGYTF
TRBJ1-4,TRBV20-1,CSAGDSKRTNEKLFF
TRBJ2-1,TRBV11-2,CASSVRREGRREQFF
TRBJ2-7,TRBV7-2,CASSLERYRGFPEQYF
TRBJ2-1,TRBV29-1,CSVEEGRALHNEQFF
TRBJ1-2,TRBV28,CASRSNDRIYGYTF
TRBJ2-5,TRBV28,CASIPGREVETQYF
TRBJ2-7,TRBV27,CASSLYRGPNEQYF
TRBJ2-1,TRBV20-1,CSVPGLAGPERSYNEQFF
TRBJ1-3,TRBV20-1,CSASVTQGSGNTIYF
TRBJ2-1,TRBV28,CASSSKLTSGGHNEQFF
TRBJ2-3,TRBV20-1,CSARGRGNTDTQYF
TRBJ2-7,TRBV7-2,CASSKQDSYEQYF
TRBJ2-3,TRBV7-2,CASSRRVAGTDTQYF
TRBJ1-1,TRBV7-2,CASSFQAGWVNTEAFF
TRBJ1-5,TRBV7-2,CASSLAGPLENQPQHF
TRBJ2-3,TRBV7-6,CASSFTSSDTQYF
TRBJ2-6,TRBV15,CATSRIGPGANVLTF
TRBJ2-7,TRBV7-2,CASSSRTGAEYEQYF
TRBJ1-1,TRBV2,CASTIKGGTGRSTEAFF
TRBJ2-7,TRBV7-2,CASNRREGHYEQYF
TRBJ2-5,TRBV5-1,CASSSDRGLGETQYF